This TCR beta chain was recorded in a study of cytomegalovirus exposure and HLA in healthy donors. Study findings and constraints: Associated with cytomegalovirus, according to the listing, were 150 to 200 TCR beta chains.

V lost 0 bases to trimming and J lost 5 bases, with 13 bases between them. Germline V gives CDR1 SGDLS, CDR2 YYNGEE. This CDR3 has 15 amino acids. Assay used: immunoSEQ multiplex PCR; TCRdb lists only in-frame clones, some missing. The sample lists 200,000 to 250,000 clones, around 80% occurring once. To note about this clone: No antigen is known for it.

The chain employs TRBV9 and TRBJ2-3; possible D gene TRBD1, 6 bases. The TCR comes from a woman between 25 and 40 years old in good health and CMV-seropositive. Material for sequencing was PBMCs. The DNA of the CDR3 is TGTGCCAGCAGCGTAGTGGCAGGGGCAGGAGATACGCAGTATTTT. Translated, it gives CASSVVAGAGDTQYF. Filled out from reference TRBV9 and TRBJ2-3, the complete variable domain reads DSGVTQTPKHLITATGQRVTLRCSPRSGDLSVYWYQQSLDQGLQFLIQYYNGEERAKGNILERFSAQQFPDLHSELNLSSLELGDSALYFCASSVVAGAGDTQYFGPGTRLTVL.